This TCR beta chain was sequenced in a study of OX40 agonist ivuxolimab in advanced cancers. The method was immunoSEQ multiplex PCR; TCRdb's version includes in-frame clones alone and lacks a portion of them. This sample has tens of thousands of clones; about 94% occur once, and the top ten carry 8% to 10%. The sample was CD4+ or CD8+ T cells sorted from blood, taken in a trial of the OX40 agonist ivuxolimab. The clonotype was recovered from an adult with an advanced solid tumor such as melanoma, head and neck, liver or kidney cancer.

The CDR3 here is CASSLAASREIQETQYF. The CDR3 nucleotides read TGTGCCAGCAGCTTAGCGGCCTCCAGGGAGATCCAAGAGACCCAGTACTTC. V usage is TRBV11-1 and J usage is TRBJ2-5; D could derive from TRBD1 or TRBD2 (5 bases each). Deletions cut 0 bases from V and 1 base from J, with 15 bases between. Germline CDR1 is SGHAT and CDR2 is FQDESV (reference sequence). The length of the CDR3 is 17 residues.